This TCR beta chain derives from a study of post-analysis software for immune sequencing data. For the study at large: Clinical courses comprised relapsing-remitting, secondary progressive and progressive-relapsing multiple sclerosis.

About this clonotype: As yet, its antigen is unknown.

The library was made from cDNA and included unique molecular identifiers. One entry per CDR3 protein results from TCRdb running MiXCR on the PCR reads. Of 170,000 or so distinct CDR3 sequences listed, roughly 31% were seen once; the top ten hold approximately 1.4%. This CDR3 region has 16 residues. The germline V gene encodes CDR1 SGHVS and CDR2 FQNEAQ. General study findings and limits: TRBV5-6, TRBV5-1 and TRBV20-1 belonged to a set of roughly five TRBV segments that were more frequent in patients than controls.

The chain combines TRBV7-8 with TRBJ2-4; 9 bases are shared with TRBD2. The J call may be incorrect, as the DNA end agrees better with TRBJ2-7. The source of this sequence is a girl aged 5-17 years with multiple sclerosis. Material for sequencing was blood. The CDR3 region has the DNA TGTGCCAGCAGCTTAGCCGGGCTAGCGGGGCTCAACGAGCAGTACTTC. Its translation is CASSLAGLAGLNEQYF.